This T cell receptor beta chain was found in a study of CD8 T cells in ankylosing spondylitis (dated by TCRdb to about 2017). Broadly, across the study: The study set out to find disease-linked TCR variants by profiling T cell receptor beta repertoires in ankylosing spondylitis patients and healthy donors. Samples of peripheral blood were taken, and for ankylosing spondylitis patients, synovial fluid was collected as well. The whole study cohort included some 100 healthy donors and 25 ankylosing spondylitis patients.

The listed sequencing device is Illumina HiSeq 2500. TCR beta libraries were prepared by quantitative 5'-RACE with molecular barcodes. In the source study's methods: Disease-linked TCR variants were identified with a new computational method built on a probabilistic model of VDJ rearrangement. TCRdb took the public reads, trimmed them with fastp at Q25, ran MiXCR for clone calling and kept in-frame beta chains. Each entry is one CDR3 protein sequence, shown with its most common DNA and genes. TCRdb, rather than the study authors, made the V and J calls. The sample table contains roughly 260,000 distinct CDR3 sequences; only one count was recorded for 20% of them. 7.8% of the sample rests with the top ten. Measured from the cysteine to the phenylalanine, the CDR3 is 15 residues long. Only CDR3 DNA is held: 45 bases, read in frame from base 1. The germline V gene (reference sequence) supplies CDR1 MNHEY and CDR2 SMNVEV. V drops 1 base and J drops 2 bases, leaving 10 bases in between.

The full study reports these points: Some of the motif variants had been reported before in the synovial fluid and blood of reactive arthritis patients, a finding that suggests common disease-initiation mechanisms. According to the report, matched synovial fluid samples from ankylosing spondylitis patients were significantly enriched for the disease-linked clones. In peripheral blood, the disease-linked clones were found at relatively low frequencies and had a CD8+ phenotype. Blood from ankylosing spondylitis patients appeared to be characterized by a TCR beta motif composed of about eight highly homologous amino acid variants.

Notes on this clonotype: Its antigen remains unidentified. Base-call qualities are not available, and no considerably larger clone is one nucleotide away.

The receptor comes from a male donor with ankylosing spondylitis or in good health (not recorded which). The V and J genes are TRBV27 and TRBJ2-3; TRBD1 is perhaps the D gene, given 6 matching bases. The sequenced sample consisted of blood, either unsorted or a sorted T cell fraction (not recorded which). The DNA sequence is given as TGTGCCAGCAGTTTATTTCAGGGGTACACAGATACGCAGTATTTT. Translated, this is CASSLFQGYTDTQYF.